The rows below give T cell receptor beta chains drawn from one sample of a study of CD8 T cells in Susac syndrome. TCRdb redid the calling of the immunoSEQ multiplex PCR reads with MiXCR, one entry per CDR3 protein. Of 150,000 to 200,000 distinct CDR3 sequences detected, 93% appear once; the ten largest clones hold around 0.13%. Sequenced sample: CD4+ T cells from PBMCs. The receptors shown here come from a human donor in good health. The CDR3 runs from the conserved cysteine through the conserved F or W. The order of the fields is J gene, V gene, CDR3 protein.

TRBJ2-5 TRBV29-1 CSVGQEETQYF
TRBJ2-2 TRBV7-9 CASNGQEDGRELFF
TRBJ2-5 TRBV9 CASSVAPLEGQETQYF
TRBJ2-7 TRBV19 CASSASQGGHEQYF
TRBJ1-2 TRBV6-5 CASSYNLGQIYGYTF
TRBJ2-3 TRBV27 CASSFPSGGTDTQYF
TRBJ2-7 TRBV5-1 CASSLEGTKPREYF
TRBJ2-2 TRBV19 CASSPSGGFTGELFF
TRBJ1-3 TRBV10-3 CAIKASSGNTIYF
TRBJ2-1 TRBV29-1 CSHLGGNEQFF
TRBJ1-1 TRBV9 CASSVGVQMNTEAFF
TRBJ2-7 TRBV2 CASSPQPYEQYF
TRBJ2-1 TRBV29-1 CSVGGEQGNNEQFF
TRBJ2-7 TRBV5-1 CASSLGDGYEQYF
TRBJ1-1 TRBV12-3/TRBV12-4 CASSEGQGGSTEVFF
TRBJ2-2 TRBV11-2 CASNGNTGELFF
TRBJ1-6 TRBV20-1 CSAREGRWSPLHF
TRBJ1-2 TRBV12-3/TRBV12-4 CASSAGQGHGYTF
TRBJ2-3 TRBV5-1 CASSLAFNPGGTDTQYF
TRBJ2-7 TRBV10-3 CAILAGDSYEQYF
TRBJ2-1 TRBV7-3 CASSPRGESNEQFF
TRBJ2-5 TRBV6-2/TRBV6-3 CASSYESITQYF
TRBJ1-1 TRBV20-1 CSARPSGQPNTEAFF
TRBJ2-5 TRBV7-2 CASSFQGPQETQYF
TRBJ2-5 TRBV24-1 CATSDPTSSSETQYF
TRBJ2-1 TRBV12-3/TRBV12-4 CASATGGAYNEQFF
TRBJ2-7 TRBV6-1 CASMLGGLSYEQYF
TRBJ1-4 TRBV25-1 CASSDPGTGHEKLFF
TRBJ2-5 TRBV20-1 CSAKGWNQETQYF
TRBJ2-2 TRBV30 CAWSDGGGELFF
TRBJ2-7 TRBV19 CASSMPDRMYEQYF
TRBJ1-1 TRBV30 CAWSWENTEAFF
TRBJ1-3 TRBV5-6 CASSSGFLSGNTIYF
TRBJ1-6 TRBV2 CASGAGGWNSPLHF
TRBJ2-5 TRBV7-3 CASSLTGLETQYF
TRBJ2-3 TRBV2 CASRRQTDTQYF
TRBJ2-2 TRBV6-6 CASSKEGRTGELFF
TRBJ2-7 TRBV6-1 CASSETEPYEQYF
TRBJ2-2 TRBV3-1 CASSPSHTGELFF
TRBJ2-5 TRBV6-5 CASSYTPGLQETQYF
TRBJ2-1 TRBV5-4 CASSFIGDEQFF
TRBJ1-2 TRBV6-6 CASSYSGQAVNYGYTF
TRBJ2-7 TRBV13 CASSPRGGGPYEQYF
TRBJ2-6 TRBV3-1 CASSQSTGISSGANVLTF
TRBJ1-2 TRBV4-1 CASSQRDVYGYTF
TRBJ2-7 TRBV2 CASSGGTSGYEQYF
TRBJ2-3 TRBV9 CASSVEQGRSDTQYF
TRBJ2-3 TRBV20-1 CSARPWGGSTDTQYF
TRBJ1-2 TRBV7-9 CASSFDGFEGYTF
TRBJ2-6 TRBV7-3 CASSTGQGSGANVLTF
TRBJ1-2 TRBV18 CASSPPDRMNYGYTF
TRBJ2-3 TRBV7-2 CASSLGLAGVTQYF
TRBJ2-7 TRBV21-1 CASSKATGGAYDEQYF
TRBJ2-4 TRBV20-1 CSASPGANIQYF
TRBJ2-5 TRBV9 CASSAGRSGGRGETQYF